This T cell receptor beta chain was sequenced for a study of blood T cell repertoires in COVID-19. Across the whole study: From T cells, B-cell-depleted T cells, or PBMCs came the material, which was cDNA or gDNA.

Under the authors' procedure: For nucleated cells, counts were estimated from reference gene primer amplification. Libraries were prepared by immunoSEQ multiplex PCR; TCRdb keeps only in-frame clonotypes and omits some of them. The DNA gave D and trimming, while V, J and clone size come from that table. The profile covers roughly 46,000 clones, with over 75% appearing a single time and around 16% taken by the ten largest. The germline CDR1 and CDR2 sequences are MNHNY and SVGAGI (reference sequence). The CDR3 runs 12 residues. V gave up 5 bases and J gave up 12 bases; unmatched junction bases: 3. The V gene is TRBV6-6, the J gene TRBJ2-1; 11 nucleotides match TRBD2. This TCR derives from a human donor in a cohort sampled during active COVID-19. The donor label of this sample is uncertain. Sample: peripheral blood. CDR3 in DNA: TGTGCCAGCAGTAGTAGCGGGGGGGCGCAGTTCTTC. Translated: CASSSSGGAQFF.